This TCR beta chain was sequenced in a study (dated by TCRdb to about 2022). Broad study findings and their caveats: According to the authors, more investigation is needed, including longitudinal sampling and evaluation of a control group.

Survey-level sequencing on the immunoSEQ platform was used to profile the TCR beta chain repertoires. The study's processing was this. Repertoire diversity was measured with the inverse Simpson index, and CDR3 amino acid length spectratypes and V-J pairing frequencies were compared. TCR beta CDR3 sequences were matched against VDJdb to annotate clonotypes specific to SARS-CoV-2, CMV, influenza A and EBV. TCRdb provides this immuneACCESS table in a form limited to in-frame rearrangements. Some clones are lacking; in checked studies, under half of them reflect an unresolved V gene, and why the rest are absent is not known. V, J and clone size were drawn from that table, and D and trimming were deduced from the DNA. The sample profile shows 60,000 to 75,000 clones; 85% to 95% of them were found once. Roughly 4.5% of the sample is in the top ten clones. Points on this clone: No cognate antigen has been identified for it. Qualities for individual bases were not recorded, and no much larger clone is one base off.

PBMCs were separated from peripheral blood, and TCR beta sequencing was performed on genomic DNA obtained from unsorted PBMCs. Sequences were obtained from PBMCs. This receptor was obtained from a man aged 40-55 years with rheumatoid arthritis.

CDR3 protein: CASRGPTYEQYF. The nucleotide sequence reads as follows: TGTGCCAGCAGGGGACCCACCTACGAGCAGTACTTC. The chain couples TRBV28 to TRBJ2-7; the D region may be TRBD1 or TRBD2, each matching 5 bases equally. The CDR3, from cysteine to phenylalanine, totals 12 residues. CDR3 DNA is the only sequence kept; it has 36 bases, read in frame from the first base. Trimming at the junction amounts to 6 bases on V and 2 bases on J, and the germline ends lie 8 bases apart. Reading the germline V gene gives CDR1 MDHEN and CDR2 SYDVKM.